This entry lists 30 T cell receptor beta chains sequenced from one sample in a study of graft-versus-host responses after intestinal transplantation. Plating of roughly 200,000 CFSE-labeled responder cells was done together with roughly 200,000 irradiated, violet-dye-labeled stimulator cells. Clones were read by immunoSEQ multiplex PCR, and TCRdb kept only the in-frame ones, dropping some. Among approximately 7,000 clones, around a quarter were seen once, and the ten largest hold over 6%. The source was alloreactive CD8+ T cells from a mixed lymphocyte reaction culture, collected before transplantation. Documented subset: CFSE-low proliferating T cells sorted from approximately six-day pre-transplant mixed lymphocyte reaction (GvH or HvG direction). These receptors came from a human patient who was an organ donor for intestinal transplantation.

The CDR3 DNA sequence: TGTGCCGAAAACTCTGAAGCTTTCTTT. This encodes CAENSEAFF. This sequence joins TRBV27 and TRBJ1-1; no definite D call. CDR1 MNHEY and CDR2 SMNVEV come from the germline V gene (reference sequence). CDR3 length: 9 residues. The V end was cut by 11 bases, the J end by 6 bases, with 7 bases between.

The chain couples TRBV6-5 to TRBJ2-1; D is possibly TRBD2 (6 bases). In germline, CDR1 is MNHEY, CDR2 SVGAGI. The ends were cut back, 6 bases at V and 7 bases at J, with 13 bases in the middle. CDR3 length: 13 residues. For the CDR3, the DNA is TGTGCCAGCAGCCCCACTAGCCGTAATGAGCAGTTCTTC. This encodes CASSPTSRNEQFF.

Only a few counts were recorded for this clone. This rearrangement joins TRBV7-3 to TRBJ2-2, with TRBD2 matching 13 bases. The CDR3 extends over 19 amino acids. With V trimmed by 2 bases and J by 2 bases, 8 bases remained unmatched. Germline-derived CDR1 and CDR2 are SGHTA and FQGTGA. This chain's CDR3 is CASSLAHWTSGRNTGELFF. The CDR3 DNA reads TGTGCCAGCAGCTTAGCACATTGGACTAGCGGGAGAAACACCGGGGAGCTGTTTTTT.

The V call is TRBV11-2, the J call TRBJ2-1, with D possibly being TRBD2 (5 bases). This CDR3 spans 12 amino acids. The ends were cut back, 5 bases at V and 8 bases at J, with 10 bases in the middle. Germline CDR1 SGHAT, CDR2 FQNNGV. In DNA, the CDR3 is TGTGCCAGCAGCATCCTCGGGGATGAGCAGTTCTTC. It codes for CASSILGDEQFF.

This rearrangement joins TRBV4-1 to TRBJ2-4, with TRBD1 matching 7 bases. Germline V gene sequence: CDR1 MGHRA, CDR2 YSYEKL. This CDR3 spans 15 amino acids. V lost 1 base to trimming and J lost 9 bases; unmatched junction nucleotides: 9. The CDR3, as DNA: TGCGCCAGCAGCCAAGGGACAGGACCCGTGGGCATTCAGTACTTC. Its protein is CASSQGTGPVGIQYF.

The rearrangement uses TRBV6-5 and TRBJ2-3; weak D call: TRBD1 (5 bases). The germline V and J ends were trimmed by 2 bases and 2 bases, with 11 bases remaining between them. The germline gives CDR1 MNHEY, CDR2 SVGAGI. This CDR3 is 15 amino acids long. CDR3 in DNA: TGTGCCAGCAGTTACCAGGGTTGGTCCACAGATACGCAGTATTTT. Translation gives CASSYQGWSTDTQYF.

This clone turned up a few times. The chain employs TRBV5-4 and TRBJ1-1, with a tentative D call TRBD1 (5 bases). The CDR3 totals 13 residues. Germline V CDR1 and CDR2: SGHNT, YYREEE (reference sequence). Trimming removed 3 bases at V and 4 bases at J, with 10 bases between. CDR3 nucleotide sequence: TGTGCCAGCAGCTCGGGGGGGACCACTGAAGCTTTCTTT. This encodes CASSSGGTTEAFF.

V usage is TRBV5-5 and J usage is TRBJ1-4; TRBD1 aligns across 9 bases. The CDR3 covers 15 residues. Germline-derived CDR1 and CDR2 are SGHKS and YYEKEE (reference sequence). The V segment lost 4 bases and the J segment 7 bases; nucleotides outside the gene matches: 8. Here the CDR3 DNA reads TGTGCCAGCAGCCCGTCGGGACAGGGAGTTGAAAAACTGTTTTTT. Protein sequence: CASSPSGQGVEKLFF.

V is TRBV7-9 and J is TRBJ1-1; D ambiguous. Germline V gene sequence: CDR1 SEHNR, CDR2 FQNEAQ (reference sequence). The CDR3 is made up of 19 amino acids. Trimming cost V 0 bases and J 1 base, with 21 bases left between them. The CDR3 loop reads CASSLALGFGRVRNTEAFF. DNA for the CDR3: TGTGCCAGCAGCTTAGCGCTAGGATTCGGGAGGGTGCGGAACACTGAAGCTTTCTTT.

V gene TRBV28 combines with J gene TRBJ2-7; 8 bases are a match to TRBD2. The CDR3 covers 16 residues. Germline CDR1 MDHEN, CDR2 SYDVKM. J was trimmed by 0 bases and V by 6 bases; bases with no gene match: 10. CDR3 in amino acids: CASSFATSGSSYEQYF. The CDR3 bases are TGTGCCAGCAGCTTTGCGACAAGCGGGAGCTCCTACGAGCAGTACTTC.

The chain links TRBV28 to TRBJ2-4, with 9 bases matching TRBD1. V gave up 4 bases and J gave up 5 bases; unmatched junction bases: 12. Germline loops: CDR1 MDHEN, CDR2 SYDVKM. This CDR3 has 17 residues. CDR3 bases: TGTGCCAGCAGTTCCGGGACAGGGTGGATATTCCAAAACATTCAGTACTTC. It is translated as CASSSGTGWIFQNIQYF.

The chain uses TRBV5-5 and TRBJ1-1, with D maybe TRBD1 (6 bases). CDR1 and CDR2 from the germline V gene are SGHKS and YYEKEE (reference sequence). The V gene lost 4 bases and the J gene lost 4 bases, with 20 bases spanning the gap. This CDR3 region has 16 residues. CDR3 DNA: TGTGCCAGCAGCCAAGTTCTCCGGGACACCTTCACTGAAGCTTTCTTT. This sequence encodes CASSQVLRDTFTEAFF.

This clone is medium-sized by share. The chain couples TRBV27 to TRBJ2-7; D could derive from TRBD1 or TRBD2 (7 bases each). V was pared by 4 bases and J by 3 bases, with 13 bases between. The CDR3 covers 14 residues. Germline V gene sequence: CDR1 MNHEY, CDR2 SMNVEV (reference sequence). In DNA, the CDR3 is TGTGCCAGCAGTTACTCAGGGGGGGGCTACGAGCAGTACTTC. Amino acid sequence: CASSYSGGGYEQYF.

The rearrangement links TRBV2 to TRBJ2-7; 8 nucleotides match TRBD2. V lost 4 bases to trimming and J lost 4 bases; unmatched junction nucleotides: 6. Germline-derived CDR1 and CDR2 are SNHLY and FYNNEI. This CDR3 is built from 14 residues. The CDR3 region is CASSVAGGTYEQYF. The CDR3 coding sequence is TGTGCCAGCAGTGTGGCGGGAGGCACATACGAGCAGTACTTC.

This clone showed up just once. The chain couples TRBV4-1 to TRBJ1-1; tentative D call: TRBD1 (6 bases). Germline assignment: CDR1 MGHRA and CDR2 YSYEKL. V was shortened by 5 bases and J by 0 bases, with 25 bases between the two germline ends. The CDR3 has 19 residues. The CDR3 loop reads CASSSRKRERWDMNTEAFF. The CDR3 DNA reads as TGCGCCAGCAGCTCCAGGAAGCGGGAAAGGTGGGACATGAACACTGAAGCTTTCTTT.

This clone is large by share. The chain recombines TRBV5-4 with TRBJ2-7; TRBD1 agrees at 7 bases. V was pared by 1 base and J by 3 bases, with 7 bases of the junction left unmatched. CDR3 length equals 15 residues. CDR1 and CDR2 (germline): SGHNT, YYREEE (reference sequence). DNA for the CDR3: TGTGCCAGCAGCTTGCCCCGTGACAGGGACTACGAGCAGTACTTC. Translated, it gives CASSLPRDRDYEQYF.

The V gene is TRBV21-1, the J gene TRBJ2-5. TRBV21-1 is listed as a pseudogene. CDR3 size: 13 residues. This CDR3 reads CASSKVNQETQYF. CDR3 in DNA: TGTGCCAGCAGCAAAGTGAACCAAGAGACCCAGTACTTC.

This clone was found once. The chain joins TRBV11-2 to TRBJ2-7; no clear D gene. The length of the CDR3 is 12 residues. Germline V lookup: CDR1 SGHAT, CDR2 FQNNGV. V was cut by 2 bases and J by 2 bases, with 4 bases left in between. CDR3 region: CASSLRTYEQYF. The CDR3 DNA reads as TGTGCCAGCAGCTTAAGGACCTACGAGCAGTACTTC.

The chain combines TRBV6-5 with TRBJ1-1; TRBD1 matches 8 bases. Trimming removed 6 bases from V and 4 bases from J; junction bases left unmatched: 10. This CDR3 region has 15 residues. Germline CDR1 and CDR2: MNHEY and SVGAGI. CDR3 protein: CASSLAGGLGTEAFF. In nucleotides, the CDR3 is TGTGCCAGCAGCTTAGCAGGGGGCCTAGGCACTGAAGCTTTCTTT.

The V gene is TRBV4-2, the J gene TRBJ2-7, with D possibly being TRBD2 (5 bases). Germline V gene data show CDR1 as LGHNA and CDR2 as YNFKEQ. The V end lost 5 bases, the J end lost 0 bases, and 5 bases lay between the germline ends. CDR3 length: 12 amino acids. The CDR3 is CASSGSSYEQYF. CDR3 nucleotide sequence: TGTGCCAGCAGCGGGAGCTCCTACGAGCAGTACTTC.

This chain connects TRBV27 to TRBJ2-3; 8 positions match TRBD2. The CDR3 consists of 16 residues. After removal of 3 bases from V and 1 base from J, the junction contained 6 bases not matched to a gene. Looked up from germline, CDR1 is MNHEY and CDR2 is SMNVEV (reference sequence). The CDR3 DNA follows: TGTGCCAGCAGTTTGCCGAGCGGGAGCGGCACAGATACGCAGTATTTT. As protein: CASSLPSGSGTDTQYF.

The chain recombines TRBV5-1 with TRBJ2-5; TRBD2 aligns across 10 bases. The CDR3 covers 13 residues. Per germline, CDR1 SGHRS and CDR2 YFSETQ. V lost 1 base and J lost 7; bases outside the gene matches: 1. The CDR3 nucleotides read TGCGCCAGCAGCTTGCCTAGCGGGGGGACCCAGTACTTC. This translates into CASSLPSGGTQYF.

The chain has TRBV5-1 and TRBJ2-4; D call uncertain. Per germline, CDR1 SGHRS and CDR2 YFSETQ. There are 15 residues in the CDR3. V dropped 3 bases and J dropped 0 bases, with 10 bases sitting between them. The CDR3 region is CASSWSPLAKNIQYF. The CDR3, as DNA: TGCGCCAGCAGCTGGAGCCCGCTAGCCAAAAACATTCAGTACTTC.

This clone was seen only a few times. V usage is TRBV7-9 and J usage is TRBJ2-1; D remains ambiguous. V lost 2 bases to trimming and J lost 6 bases, with 11 bases between them. The CDR3 length is 14 residues. Per germline, CDR1 SEHNR and CDR2 FQNEAQ (reference sequence). The CDR3 bases are TGTGCCAGCAGCTTAAGCGTTAGTCTCAATGAGCAGTTCTTC. The encoded protein is CASSLSVSLNEQFF. Supplemented by reference TRBV7-9 and TRBJ2-1, the full variable domain reads DTGVSQNPRHKITKRGQNVTFRCDPISEHNRLYWYRQTLGQGPEFLTYFQNEAQLEKSRLLSDRFSAERPKGSFSTLEIQRTEQGDSAMYLCASSLSVSLNEQFFGPGTRLTVL.

This chain links TRBV7-8 with TRBJ2-7; no clear D. V lost 5 bases to trimming and J lost 6 bases, with 8 bases between them. The CDR3 contains 11 residues. The germline V gene encodes CDR1 SGHVS and CDR2 FQNEAQ. The CDR3 bases are TGTGCCAGCAGCCCGAAAGGCGAGCAGTACTTC. Translating it yields CASSPKGEQYF.

This clone was counted only a few times. The genes are TRBV29-1 and TRBJ2-1; D is possibly TRBD2 (6 bases). Germline CDR1 and CDR2: SQVTM and ANQGSEA. CDR3 length: 14 amino acids. Deletions cut 2 bases from V and 6 bases from J, with 14 bases between. CDR3 in DNA: TGCAGCGTTGAAAGGGTTGGAGGGGCCAATGAGCAGTTCTTC. Amino acids: CSVERVGGANEQFF.

This clone was observed a few times. This sequence joins TRBV27 and TRBJ2-1; D gene uncertain. The ends were cut back, 2 bases at V and 8 bases at J, with 10 bases in the middle. Germline CDR1 and CDR2: MNHEY and SMNVEV (reference sequence). This CDR3 is built from 13 residues. Here the CDR3 reads CASSLGRPDEQFF. The CDR3 bases are TGTGCCAGCAGTTTAGGTCGCCCAGATGAGCAGTTCTTC.

V is TRBV30 and J is TRBJ2-3; 8 bases align to TRBD2. J lost 4 bases, V lost 3 bases, and 12 bases had no gene match. CDR1 and CDR2 (germline): GTSNPN, SVGIG (reference sequence). The CDR3 has 16 amino acids. The CDR3 DNA is TGTGCCTGGAGCACCCCGGTCGTAGCGGGATCAGATACGCAGTATTTT. Translating it yields CAWSTPVVAGSDTQYF.

The rearrangement joins TRBV6-5 to TRBJ2-7, with 8 nucleotides matching TRBD2. TRBJ2-1 explains the end of the DNA better; the J call may be wrong. Germline V gene sequence: CDR1 MNHEY, CDR2 SVGAGI. There are 16 residues in the CDR3. The CDR3 bases are TGTGCCAGCAGTTCTTTACTAGCGGTAGATAGCTACGAGCAGTTCTTC. Residues: CASSSLLAVDSYEQFF.

V is TRBV6-6 and J is TRBJ2-7, with 10 bases aligning to TRBD1. V was clipped by 4 bases and J by 5 bases; unmatched bases: 5. Germline lookup yields CDR1 MNHNY and CDR2 SVGAGI (reference sequence). The CDR3 extends over 14 amino acids. CDR3 sequence (DNA): TGTGCCAGCAGTTTTGGGACAGGGGCCCACGAGCAGTACTTC. Protein: CASSFGTGAHEQYF.